Shown below are 11 T cell receptor beta chains from a single sample sequenced in a study of a mutant IDH1 vaccine in newly diagnosed glioma. Time point denoted: baseline, week 1 (first vaccination visit). Indicated treatment: pre-vaccination baseline after standard-of-care therapy. Sequencing was performed with immunoSEQ multiplex PCR; in TCRdb, only in-frame clones are kept and a portion is missing. This sample has approximately 36,000 clones, with 78% found just once. The starting material was PBMCs, obtained from a glioma patient treated with radiotherapy, temozolomide or both. Every receptor here comes from a man aged 40-55 years with glioma. Some clones in this sample may be carry-over from other donors' samples.

This clone has only a few counts. The CDR3 loop is CASSQDLGTTYRGADTQYF. The CDR3 bases are TGCGCCAGCAGCCAAGATCTGGGGACTACGTATAGGGGCGCAGATACGCAGTATTTT. This rearrangement joins TRBV4-3 to TRBJ2-3, with TRBD2 matching 7 bases. J lost 4 bases, V lost 0 bases, and 16 bases had no gene match. The CDR3 is 19 amino acids. Per germline, CDR1 LGHNA and CDR2 YSLEER.

The chain is built from TRBV18 and TRBJ1-1, with D maybe TRBD1 (6 bases). This CDR3 spans 21 amino acids. V was shortened by 4 bases and J by 2 bases, with 32 bases between the two germline ends. The germline V gene has CDR1 KGHSH and CDR2 LQKENI. DNA of the CDR3: TGTGCCAGCTCACGTAGGTCGTGGGGCGGACAGCGAAGGGGAGCCAACACTGAAGCTTTCTTT. This gives the protein CASSRRSWGGQRRGANTEAFF.

The chain recombines TRBV7-6 with TRBJ2-7; 9 positions agree with TRBD2. In germline, CDR1 is SGHVS, CDR2 FNYEAQ. V was clipped by 1 base and J by 4 bases; unmatched bases: 5. The CDR3 length is 15 residues. The CDR3 nucleotides are TGTGCCAGCAGCTTAGAACCGGGACTAGCTTACGAGCAGTACTTC. As protein: CASSLEPGLAYEQYF.

CDR3 in DNA: TGTGCCAGCAGCGTAGATACTAGCGGGGGGAATGAGCAGTTCTTC. Protein: CASSVDTSGGNEQFF. V and J are TRBV9 and TRBJ2-1; TRBD2 agrees at 12 bases. V was clipped by 0 bases and J by 7 bases; unmatched bases: 2. Germline V gives CDR1 SGDLS, CDR2 YYNGEE. This CDR3 has 15 amino acids.

Remarks on this clone: The junction differs from germline at one of its ends, possibly a read error. This chain joins TRBV10-3 and TRBJ1-1; TRBD1 agrees at 7 bases. Germline loops: CDR1 ENHRY, CDR2 SYGVKD. CDR3 length: 15 amino acids. The CDR3 nucleotides are TGTGCCATCAGCAATACAGGGGCGGGGAACACTGGAGCTTTCTTT. Its protein is CAISNTGAGNTGAFF.

The rearrangement joins TRBV5-6 to TRBJ1-6; unclear D gene. CDR1 and CDR2 (germline): SGHDT, YYEEEE. The CDR3 covers 14 residues. Deletions cut 2 bases from V and 2 bases from J, with 5 bases between. This CDR3 reads CASSFGAYNSPLHF. The CDR3, as DNA: TGTGCCAGCAGCTTCGGGGCCTATAATTCACCCCTCCACTTT.

This chain links TRBV9 with TRBJ1-5, with TRBD1 matching 7 bases. Germline V CDR1 and CDR2: SGDLS, YYNGEE. With V trimmed by 6 bases and J by 4 bases, 10 bases remained unmatched. The CDR3 spans 15 residues. CDR3 protein: CASIRNDRVNQPQHF. The CDR3 nucleotides are TGTGCCAGCATCCGGAACGACAGGGTTAATCAGCCCCAGCATTTT.

The chain recombines TRBV7-9 with TRBJ1-2, with D maybe TRBD1 (6 bases). The V end lost 3 bases, the J end lost 8 bases, and 19 bases lay between the germline ends. The CDR3 sequence is 15 residues long. Germline values: CDR1 SEHNR, CDR2 FQNEAQ (reference sequence). The DNA for the CDR3 is TGTGCCAGCAGCTTTGTTTCACAGGGTAGTGGCGGCTACACCTTC. This encodes CASSFVSQGSGGYTF.

The chain combines TRBV28 with TRBJ2-5; TRBD2 aligns across 8 bases. Germline CDR1 is MDHEN and CDR2 is SYDVKM. V was pared by 4 bases and J by 3 bases, with 10 bases of the junction left unmatched. The CDR3 totals 16 residues. The CDR3 spells CASSSLRGLVEETQYF. The CDR3 DNA sequence: TGTGCCAGCAGTTCCCTGAGGGGACTAGTCGAAGAGACCCAGTACTTC.

This clone was detected only a few times. This chain joins TRBV11-2 and TRBJ2-2, with D hard to call. The CDR3 spans 13 residues. From germline, CDR1 is SGHAT and CDR2 FQNNGV. V lost 5 bases, J lost 5 bases, and 9 bases lay in between. The CDR3 here is CASSRSVTGELFF. CDR3 coding DNA: TGTGCCAGCAGCCGGAGCGTGACCGGGGAGCTGTTTTTT.

V and J are TRBV10-3 and TRBJ1-3; D remains unclear. With 6 bases removed from V and 0 bases from J, the gap between germline ends came to 6 bases. The germline gives CDR1 ENHRY, CDR2 SYGVKD. This CDR3 has 13 amino acids. CDR3 region: CAIRGDSGNTIYF. The CDR3 DNA is TGTGCCATCAGGGGAGACTCTGGAAACACCATATATTTT.